Following are 7 T cell receptor beta chains from one sample sequenced in a study of cytomegalovirus exposure and HLA in healthy donors. Vbeta (60) and Jbeta (13) primers were used in the PCR. Produced via immunoSEQ multiplex PCR; TCRdb's table is partial and in-frame only. The data show about 210,000 clones, more than 75% seen once. Sequenced sample: PBMCs. These receptors originate from a male donor in good health and CMV-seropositive.

This clone was detected only a few times. The chain recombines TRBV4-3 with TRBJ2-5, with D possibly being TRBD2 (5 bases). The J call may be mistaken, given a closer DNA end match to TRBJ2-7. CDR1 and CDR2 (germline): LGHNA, YSLEER. The CDR3 is 13 residues long. The CDR3 DNA is TGCGCCAGCAGCCAAAGGGAGAACTACGAGCAGTACTTC. Translating gives CASSQRENYEQYF.

The J gene is TRBJ2-2, the V gene TRBV18; 12 nucleotides match TRBD1. V dropped 3 bases and J dropped 5; count of bases not matched to a gene: 10. The CDR3 sequence is 18 residues long. Germline V gene sequence: CDR1 KGHSH, CDR2 LQKENI. CDR3 coding DNA: TGTGCCAGCTCACCGTTCCCGCCGGGACAGGGGGCGACCGGGGAGCTGTTTTTT. Translated, it gives CASSPFPPGQGATGELFF.

In regard to this clone: The sample carries other DNA sequences with the same CDR3. In DNA, the CDR3 is TGTGCCAGCAGCGCCGGACAGAGCTCTGGAAACACCATATATTTT. This sequence encodes CASSAGQSSGNTIYF. This rearrangement joins TRBV9 to TRBJ1-3; weak D call: TRBD1 (6 bases). The germline V and J ends were trimmed by 3 bases and 0 bases, with 10 bases remaining between them. This CDR3 region has 15 residues. CDR1 SGDLS and CDR2 YYNGEE come from the germline V gene.

The J gene is TRBJ1-1, the V gene TRBV7-2; D gene unclear. V was trimmed by 5 bases and J by 4 bases, leaving 11 bases between them. This CDR3 spans 13 amino acids. Germline CDR1 reads SGHTA; CDR2 reads FQGNSA. The CDR3 sequence is CASSPQSVTEAFF. CDR3 coding DNA: TGTGCCAGCAGCCCCCAGTCAGTCACTGAAGCTTTCTTT.

This chain connects TRBV28 to TRBJ2-1; TRBD2 matches at 10 bases. Germline V gives CDR1 MDHEN, CDR2 SYDVKM. This CDR3 has 15 amino acids. V gave up 7 bases and J gave up 8 bases; unmatched junction bases: 11. CDR3 DNA sequence: TGTGCCAGCACCTTGAGCGGGAGGGCTTTTGATGAGCAGTTCTTC. Residues: CASTLSGRAFDEQFF.

This chain links TRBV19 with TRBJ2-4, with 7 bases matching TRBD2. The germline V gene has CDR1 LNHDA and CDR2 SQIVND (reference sequence). This CDR3 has 14 residues. J was trimmed by 9 bases and V by 5 bases; bases with no gene match: 10. The CDR3 reads CASSVGGRSGIQYF. The DNA for the CDR3 is TGTGCCAGTAGTGTCGGGGGGAGGTCGGGCATTCAGTACTTC.

This clone has only a few counts. The rearrangement joins TRBV15 to TRBJ1-1; TRBD1 might be the D (5 bases). The germline V and J ends were trimmed by 5 bases and 6 bases, with 19 bases remaining between them. The CDR3 spans 15 residues. Germline CDR1 is LNHNV and CDR2 is YYDKDF (reference sequence). CDR3 nucleotides: TGTGCCACCAGCGCAGACGCGGGGCACAAGGCTGAAGCTTTCTTT. This gives the protein CATSADAGHKAEAFF.